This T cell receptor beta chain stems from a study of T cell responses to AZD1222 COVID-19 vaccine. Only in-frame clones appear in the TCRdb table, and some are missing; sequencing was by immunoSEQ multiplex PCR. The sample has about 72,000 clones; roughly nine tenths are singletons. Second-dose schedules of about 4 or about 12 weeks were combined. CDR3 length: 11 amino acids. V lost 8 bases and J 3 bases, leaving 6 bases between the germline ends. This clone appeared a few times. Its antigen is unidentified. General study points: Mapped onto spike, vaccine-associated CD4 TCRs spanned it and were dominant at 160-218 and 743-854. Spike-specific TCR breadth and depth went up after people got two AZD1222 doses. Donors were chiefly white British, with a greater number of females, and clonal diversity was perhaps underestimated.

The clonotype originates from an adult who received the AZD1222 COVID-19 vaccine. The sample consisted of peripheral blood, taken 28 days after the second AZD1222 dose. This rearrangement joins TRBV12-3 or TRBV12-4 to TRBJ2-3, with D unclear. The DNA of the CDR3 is TGTGCCAGCCTACAAACAGATACGCAGTATTTT. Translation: CASLQTDTQYF.